This is a list of T cell receptor beta chains from one sample in a study of Graves' ophthalmopathy and Graves' hyperthyroidism. TCRdb passed the multiplex PCR reads through MiXCR, listing each CDR3 protein once. The sample has some 750,000 distinct CDR3 sequences; roughly two fifths are singletons. Sequencing input: peripheral blood. These receptors all stem from an adult man with Graves' ophthalmopathy. Each CDR3 is given with its conserved first and last residue. Fields, in order: clone size, J gene, D gene, V gene, CDR3 DNA, CDR3 protein. The D gene is left open where the match is weak. The size entry is marked missing in some rows and otherwise reads once, few, many or a size class.

>few|TRBJ1-6|TRBD1|TRBV7-9
TGTGCCAGCAGCCGACCCTCCGGGACAGGGGATTCACCCCTCCACTTT
CASSRPSGTGDSPLHF
>.|TRBJ2-5|.|TRBV12-3/TRBV12-4
TGTGCCAGCAGTTTAAGCGCCAGTTCGGAGACCCAGTACTTC
CASSLSASSETQYF
>many|TRBJ2-5|TRBD2|TRBV10-3
TGTGCCATCAGTACGACTAGCGGGAGACAAGAGACCCAGTACTTC
CAISTTSGRQETQYF
>.|TRBJ2-6|TRBD1|TRBV20-1
TGCAGTGCTAGTTTGGGACAGGGGTATGGGGCCAACGTCCTGACTTTC
CSASLGQGYGANVLTF
>.|TRBJ2-7|TRBD2|TRBV25-1
TGTGCCAGCAGCGAGAGGACTAGCGGGTTCCTCTCCTACGAGCAGTACTTC
CASSERTSGFLSYEQYF
>.|TRBJ1-2|TRBD1|TRBV11-2
TGTGCCAGCAGCTTAGTAGGCGGACAGGGGGTCGGCTATGGCTACACCTTC
CASSLVGGQGVGYGYTF
>.|TRBJ1-4|TRBD1|TRBV7-9
TGTGCCAGCAGCTCTTCGACAGGGGCTAATGAAAAACTGTTTTTT
CASSSSTGANEKLFF
>.|TRBJ2-2|TRBD2|TRBV12-3/TRBV12-4
TGTGCCAGCAGTCCCCGACTAGCGGTGGACACCGGGGAGCTGTTTTTT
CASSPRLAVDTGELFF
>few|TRBJ2-5|.|TRBV9
TGTGCCAGCAGTTCCACGGACAGCCTGCAAGAGACCCAGTACTTC
CASSSTDSLQETQYF
>.|TRBJ2-7|.|TRBV7-9
TGTGCCAGCAGCTCGGGACTTGTTCAGGGCTACGAGCAGTACTTC
CASSSGLVQGYEQYF
>.|TRBJ2-2|.|TRBV25-1
TGTGCCAGCAGTCGTCTTTCGGCCCAGAACACCGGGGAGCTGTTTTTT
CASSRLSAQNTGELFF
>few|TRBJ1-2|TRBD1|TRBV7-9
TGTGCCAGCAGCTTAGCTGGGACAGGGGGCTTTCGTGACTATGGCTACACCTTC
CASSLAGTGGFRDYGYTF
>.|TRBJ1-1|.|TRBV19
TGTGCCAGTAGTGTTACAGGGATTGGAAGCACTGAAGCTTTCTTT
CASSVTGIGSTEAFF
>.|TRBJ1-2|TRBD1|TRBV29-1
TGCAGCGCCCCAAGGACAGGGGCACGCGGTGGCTACACCTTC
CSAPRTGARGGYTF
>.|TRBJ2-7|.|TRBV2
TGTGCCAGCAGTTCCGGGTGGGGACAAGTGAGCTCCTACGAGCAGTACTTC
CASSSGWGQVSSYEQYF
>.|TRBJ2-5|TRBD1|TRBV5-1
TGCGCCAGCAGCTTCACAGGGGGTAGCGAGACCCAGTACTTC
CASSFTGGSETQYF
>.|TRBJ1-1|.|TRBV29-1
TGCAGCGTTACAGGGACGGCCACTGAAGCTTTCTTT
CSVTGTATEAFF
>few|TRBJ2-7|TRBD1|TRBV20-1
TGCAGTGCTACCCCCCGACAGGGGGGGTACGAGCAGTACTTC
CSATPRQGGYEQYF
>.|TRBJ2-7|.|TRBV11-2
TGTGCCAGCTCATCACAAGTCCCCTCCATCTACGAGCAGTACTTC
CASSSQVPSIYEQYF
>many|TRBJ2-5|TRBD1|TRBV11-2
TGTGCCAGCAGCCAAACAGGGGTGGTAGAGACCCAGTACTTC
CASSQTGVVETQYF
>many|TRBJ1-1|TRBD1|TRBV25-1
TGTGCCAGCAGTGATACAGGGGCAGGGACTGAAGCTTTCTTT
CASSDTGAGTEAFF
>.|TRBJ1-1|.|TRBV4-3
TGCGCCAGCAGCCAAGATGCGACAGGCACTGAAGCTTTCTTT
CASSQDATGTEAFF
>.|TRBJ2-5|TRBD2|TRBV20-1
TGCAGTGCTAGGTCCGGGACTAGCGGGAGCGGGGAGACCCAGTACTTC
CSARSGTSGSGETQYF
>.|TRBJ2-7|TRBD1|TRBV2
TGTGCCAGCCCGGGACAGGGGGCTACCGGGTTGTACGAGCAGTACTTC
CASPGQGATGLYEQYF
>many|TRBJ2-5|.|TRBV2
TGTGCCAGCAGTGAAGGAGTGGAGACCCAGTACTTC
CASSEGVETQYF
>.|TRBJ1-1|TRBD1|TRBV28
TGTGCCAGCAGTGGACAGGGGGCGCGGGACACTGAAGCTTTCTTT
CASSGQGARDTEAFF
>.|TRBJ1-1|.|TRBV5-6
TGTGCCAGCAGCTTGGCCGTGGCCAAACGGCGGAACACTGAAGCTTTCTTT
CASSLAVAKRRNTEAFF
>many|TRBJ1-6|.|TRBV29-1
TGCAGCGTTGAGGTCGCAGGGAATTCACCCCTCCACTTT
CSVEVAGNSPLHF
>.|TRBJ1-6|.|TRBV7-3
TGTGCCAGCAGTTTAAACGGAAGGAATAATTCACCCCTCCACTTT
CASSLNGRNNSPLHF
>.|TRBJ2-5|TRBD2|TRBV7-2
TGTGCCAGCAGCTTTGGGCTAGTTAGCGGGAAAGAGACCCAGTACTTC
CASSFGLVSGKETQYF
>few|TRBJ1-1|.|TRBV7-9
TGTGCCAGCAGCTTGGTGTCAGGGACCTTGGTTAAGGGCACTGAAGCTTTCTTT
CASSLVSGTLVKGTEAFF
>.|TRBJ1-5|TRBD1|TRBV24-1
TGTGCCACCAGTAGTACAACGACAGGGGGCTACAATCAGCCCCAGCATTTT
CATSSTTTGGYNQPQHF
>many|TRBJ2-7|.|TRBV24-1
TGTGCCACCAGTGATTTCGGCAGGTCCCACGAGCAGTACTTC
CATSDFGRSHEQYF
>once|TRBJ2-7|.|TRBV19
TGTGCCAGTAGTATAGTGGGGGACAAGAACTACGAGCAGTACTTC
CASSIVGDKNYEQYF
>.|TRBJ2-7|TRBD2|TRBV11-2
TGTGCCAGCAGATCAACTAGCGGGGGGTACGAGCAGTACTTC
CASRSTSGGYEQYF
>.|TRBJ1-4|.|TRBV29-1
TGCAGCGTGGGATCATCGGGAAATGAAAAACTGTTTTTT
CSVGSSGNEKLFF
>many|TRBJ1-1|.|TRBV24-1
TGTGCCACCAGTGATACCGGGACAACGAACACTGAAGCTTTCTTT
CATSDTGTTNTEAFF
>.|TRBJ1-4|.|TRBV10-3
TGTGCCATCAGTGAGTTGGGACTTAATGAAAAACTGTTTTTT
CAISELGLNEKLFF
>few|TRBJ2-7|.|TRBV15
TGTGCCACCAGCAGCCCCGGGAGCTACGAGCAGTACTTC
CATSSPGSYEQYF
>once|TRBJ2-5|.|TRBV9
TGTGCCAGTAGTTCTGGGGGTGTGGACCGGGAGACCCAGTACTTC
CASSSGGVDRETQYF
>many|TRBJ1-2|.|TRBV25-1
TGTGCCAGCAGTGAATCGGGGGGTGTCGACTATGGCTACACCTTC
CASSESGGVDYGYTF
>.|TRBJ2-7|TRBD1|TRBV25-1
TGTGCCAGCAGTGAGTGGACAGGGATGGTCTACGAGCAGTACTTC
CASSEWTGMVYEQYF
>once|TRBJ2-7|TRBD1|TRBV2
TGTGCCAGCAGCGGCCGGGACAGGGGGCGTAACTACGAGCAGTACTTC
CASSGRDRGRNYEQYF
>many|TRBJ1-2|.|TRBV7-9
TGTGCCAGCAGCCCGAGTGCGGGGCGGCGTGGCTACACCTTC
CASSPSAGRRGYTF
>few|TRBJ2-7|.|TRBV7-9
TGTGCCAGCAGCTCCGCCCCCCCCGAGCAGTACTTC
CASSSAPPEQYF